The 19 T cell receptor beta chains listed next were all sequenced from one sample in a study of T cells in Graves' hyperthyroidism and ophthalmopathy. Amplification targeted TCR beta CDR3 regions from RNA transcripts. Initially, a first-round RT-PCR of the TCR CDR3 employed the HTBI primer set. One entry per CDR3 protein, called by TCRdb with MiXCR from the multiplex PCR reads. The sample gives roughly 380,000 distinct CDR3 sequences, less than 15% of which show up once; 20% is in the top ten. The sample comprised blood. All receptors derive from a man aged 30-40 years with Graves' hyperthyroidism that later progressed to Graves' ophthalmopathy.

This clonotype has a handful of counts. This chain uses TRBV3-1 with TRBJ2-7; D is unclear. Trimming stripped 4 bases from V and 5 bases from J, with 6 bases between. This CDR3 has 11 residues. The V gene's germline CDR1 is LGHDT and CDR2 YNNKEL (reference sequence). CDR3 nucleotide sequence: TGTGCCAGCAGCCCCCGAAACGAGCAGTACTTC. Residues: CASSPRNEQYF.

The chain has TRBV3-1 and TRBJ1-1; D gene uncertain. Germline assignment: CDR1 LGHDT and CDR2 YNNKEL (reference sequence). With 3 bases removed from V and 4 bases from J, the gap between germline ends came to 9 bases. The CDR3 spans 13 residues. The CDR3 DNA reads TGTGCCAGCAGCCAGCAAACTACCACTGAAGCTTTCTTT. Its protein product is CASSQQTTTEAFF.

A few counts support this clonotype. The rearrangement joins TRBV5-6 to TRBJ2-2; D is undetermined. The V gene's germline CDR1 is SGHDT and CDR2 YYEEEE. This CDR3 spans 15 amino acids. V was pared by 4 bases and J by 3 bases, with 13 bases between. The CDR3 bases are TGTGCCAGCAGCCCCGGCACAGACTACACCGGGGAGCTGTTTTTT. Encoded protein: CASSPGTDYTGELFF. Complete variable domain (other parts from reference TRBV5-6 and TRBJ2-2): DAGVTQSPTHLIKTRGQQVTLRCSPKSGHDTVSWYQQALGQGPQFIFQYYEEEERQRGNFPDRFSGHQFPNYSSELNVNALLLGDSALYLCASSPGTDYTGELFFGEGSRLTVL.

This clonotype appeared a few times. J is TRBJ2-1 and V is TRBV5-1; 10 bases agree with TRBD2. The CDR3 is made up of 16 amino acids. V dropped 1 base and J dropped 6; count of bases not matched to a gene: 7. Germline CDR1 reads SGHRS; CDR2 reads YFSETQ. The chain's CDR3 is CASSLTSGGGGNEQFF. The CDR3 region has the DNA TGCGCCAGCAGCTTGACGAGCGGGGGGGGGGGCAATGAGCAGTTCTTC.

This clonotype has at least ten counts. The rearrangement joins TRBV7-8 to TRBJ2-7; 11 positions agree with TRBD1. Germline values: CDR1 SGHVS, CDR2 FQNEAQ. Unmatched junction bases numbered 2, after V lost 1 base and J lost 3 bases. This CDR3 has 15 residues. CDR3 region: CASSLEGQGGYEQYF. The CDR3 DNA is TGTGCCAGCAGCTTAGAGGGACAGGGGGGCTACGAGCAGTACTTC.

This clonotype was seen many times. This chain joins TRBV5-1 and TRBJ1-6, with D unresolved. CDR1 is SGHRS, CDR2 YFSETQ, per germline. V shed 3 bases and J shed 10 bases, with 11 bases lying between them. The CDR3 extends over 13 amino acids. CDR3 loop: CASSYEESSPLHF. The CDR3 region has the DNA TGCGCCAGCAGCTATGAGGAAAGCTCACCCCTCCACTTT.

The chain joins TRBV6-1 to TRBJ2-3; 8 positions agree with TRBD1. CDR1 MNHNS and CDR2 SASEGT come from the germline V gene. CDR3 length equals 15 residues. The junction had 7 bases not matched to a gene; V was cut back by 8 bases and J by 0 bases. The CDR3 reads CASPPGGRSTDTQYF. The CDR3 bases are TGTGCCAGCCCCCCAGGGGGCAGGAGCACAGATACGCAGTATTTT.

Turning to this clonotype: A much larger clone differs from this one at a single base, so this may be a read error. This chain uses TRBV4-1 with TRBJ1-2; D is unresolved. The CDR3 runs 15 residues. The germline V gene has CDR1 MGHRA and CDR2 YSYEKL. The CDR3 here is CASTQDRQVNYGYTF. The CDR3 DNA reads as TGCGCCAGCACCCAAGATCGCCAGGTCAACTATGGCTACACCTTC.

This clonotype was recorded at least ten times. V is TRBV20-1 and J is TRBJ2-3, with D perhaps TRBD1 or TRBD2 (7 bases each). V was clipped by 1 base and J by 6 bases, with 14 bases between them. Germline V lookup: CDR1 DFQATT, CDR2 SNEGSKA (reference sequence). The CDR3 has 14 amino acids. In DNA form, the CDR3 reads TGCAGTGCTAGAGCGGGCAGGGGGGGGGATACGCAGTATTTT. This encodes CSARAGRGGDTQYF.

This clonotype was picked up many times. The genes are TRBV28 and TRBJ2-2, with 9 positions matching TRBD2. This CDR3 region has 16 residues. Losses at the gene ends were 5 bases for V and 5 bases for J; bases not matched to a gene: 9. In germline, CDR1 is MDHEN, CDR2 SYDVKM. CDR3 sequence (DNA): TGTGCCAGCAGTGCCTCTAGCGGGGTCGGGACCGGGGAGCTGTTTTTT. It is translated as CASSASSGVGTGELFF.

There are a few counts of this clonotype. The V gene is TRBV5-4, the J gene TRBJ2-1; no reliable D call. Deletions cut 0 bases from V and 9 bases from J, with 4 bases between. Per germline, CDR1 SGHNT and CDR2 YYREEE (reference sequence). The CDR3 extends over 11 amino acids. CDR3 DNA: TGTGCCAGCAGCTTGGGGCGTGAGCAGTTCTTC. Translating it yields CASSLGREQFF. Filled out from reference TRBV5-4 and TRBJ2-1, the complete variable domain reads ETGVTQSPTHLIKTRGQQVTLRCSSQSGHNTVSWYQQALGQGPQFIFQYYREEENGRGNFPPRFSGLQFPNYSSELNVNALELDDSALYLCASSLGREQFFGPGTRLTVL.

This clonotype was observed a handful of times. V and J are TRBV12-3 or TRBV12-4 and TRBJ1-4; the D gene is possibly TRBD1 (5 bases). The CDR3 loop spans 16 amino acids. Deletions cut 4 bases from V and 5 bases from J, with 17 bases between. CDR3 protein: CASSSYLREGNEKLFF. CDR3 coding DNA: TGTGCCAGCAGTTCATACCTGAGAGAGGGGAATGAAAAACTGTTTTTT.

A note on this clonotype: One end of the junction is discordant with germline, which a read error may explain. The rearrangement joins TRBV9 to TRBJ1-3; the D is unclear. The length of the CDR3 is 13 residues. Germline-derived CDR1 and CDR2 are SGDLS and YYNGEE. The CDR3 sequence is CASSGGSRNTLYF. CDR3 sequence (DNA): TGTGCCAGCAGCGGTGGATCTCGAAACACCTTATATTTT. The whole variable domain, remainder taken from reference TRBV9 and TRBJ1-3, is DSGVTQTPKHLITATGQRVTLRCSPRSGDLSVYWYQQSLDQGLQFLIQYYNGEERAKGNILERFSAQQFPDLHSELNLSSLELGDSALYFCASSGGSRNTLYFGEGSWLTVV.

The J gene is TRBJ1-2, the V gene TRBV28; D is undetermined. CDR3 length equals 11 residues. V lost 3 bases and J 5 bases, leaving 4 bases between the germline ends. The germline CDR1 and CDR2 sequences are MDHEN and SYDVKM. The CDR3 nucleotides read TGTGCCAGCAGTTTCCAGTATGGCTACACCTTC. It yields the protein CASSFQYGYTF.

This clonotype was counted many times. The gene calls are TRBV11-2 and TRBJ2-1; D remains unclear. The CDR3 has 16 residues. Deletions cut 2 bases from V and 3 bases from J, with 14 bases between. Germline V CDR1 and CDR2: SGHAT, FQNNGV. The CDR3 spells CASSLSSLASYNEQFF. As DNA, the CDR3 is TGTGCCAGCAGCTTAAGCAGTCTGGCTAGCTACAATGAGCAGTTCTTC.

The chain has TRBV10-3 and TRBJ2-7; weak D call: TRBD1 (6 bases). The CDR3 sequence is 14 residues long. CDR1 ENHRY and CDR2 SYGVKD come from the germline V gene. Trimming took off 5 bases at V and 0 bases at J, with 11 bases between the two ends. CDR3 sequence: CAISLDSFSYEQYF. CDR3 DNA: TGTGCCATCAGTCTGGACAGCTTCTCCTACGAGCAGTACTTC.

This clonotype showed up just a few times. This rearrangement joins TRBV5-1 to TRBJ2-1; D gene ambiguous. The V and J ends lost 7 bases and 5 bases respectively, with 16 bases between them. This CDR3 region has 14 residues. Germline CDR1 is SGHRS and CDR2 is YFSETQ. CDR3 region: CASATSTEDNEQFF. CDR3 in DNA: TGCGCCAGCGCTACAAGCACAGAGGACAATGAGCAGTTCTTC.

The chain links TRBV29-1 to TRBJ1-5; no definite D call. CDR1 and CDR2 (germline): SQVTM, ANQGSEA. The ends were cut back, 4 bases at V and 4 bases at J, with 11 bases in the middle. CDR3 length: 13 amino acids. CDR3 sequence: CSVGRQKNQPQHF. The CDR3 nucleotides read TGCAGCGTTGGTCGGCAGAAGAATCAGCCCCAGCATTTT.

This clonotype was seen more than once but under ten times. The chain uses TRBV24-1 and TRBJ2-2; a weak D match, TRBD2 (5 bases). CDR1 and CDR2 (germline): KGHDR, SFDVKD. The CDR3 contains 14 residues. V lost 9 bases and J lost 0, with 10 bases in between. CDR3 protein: CATAGSANTGELFF. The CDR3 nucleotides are TGTGCCACCGCTGGTAGCGCGAACACCGGGGAGCTGTTTTTT.